The sequence of this T cell receptor (beta chain) was determined in a study of OX40 agonist ivuxolimab in advanced cancers. As for the study in general: The eligibility criteria allowed prior anti-PD-1, anti-PD-L1 or anti-CTLA-4 therapy, and 30% to 45% had some. Overall study findings and caveats: Partial responders receiving 0.1-3.0 mg/kg showed among the lowest clonal expansion.

The CDR3 loop spans 16 amino acids. The germline V gene encodes CDR1 SGHTA and CDR2 FQGNSA. With 1 base removed from V and 0 bases from J, the gap between germline ends came to 13 bases. Comments on this clone: What it binds is unknown.

Only in-frame clones appear in the TCRdb table, and some are missing; sequencing was by immunoSEQ multiplex PCR. This sample has tens of thousands of clones, with approximately 90% found just once. Anyone with autoimmune disease history or systemic immunosuppression was excluded. The sampling schedule covered blood at baseline, cycle 4 day 1, and cycle 7 day 1. The specimen was CD4+ or CD8+ T cells sorted from blood, collected in a trial of the OX40 agonist ivuxolimab. The chain couples TRBV7-2 to TRBJ2-7; no clear D. The sequence was obtained from an adult with an advanced solid tumor such as melanoma, head and neck, liver or kidney cancer. CDR3 loop: CASSLVYATTSYEQYF. The CDR3 DNA reads TGTGCCAGCAGCTTAGTATACGCTACCACCTCCTACGAGCAGTACTTC.